Included here is one T cell receptor beta chain sequence, with context. The antigen is undetermined. TCRdb itself ran the 5' RACE reads through MiXCR, one entry per CDR3 protein. Here the sample spans 550,000 to 600,000 distinct CDR3 sequences, roughly a fifth being singletons. The record originates from a study of T-cell memory formation after mild COVID-19. The study's findings and limits: CD4/CD8 balance characterized clones contracting day 15 to 85, and CD4+ skew characterized later expanders.

Trimming stripped 2 bases from V and 3 bases from J, with 11 bases between. The CDR3 is 15 residues long. Germline-derived CDR1 and CDR2 are SGDLS and YYNGEE. Sequenced: PBMCs or a T cell subset sorted from them (not recorded which). The chain joins TRBV9 to TRBJ2-2; tentatively, D is TRBD2 (6 bases). This TCR came from an adult woman who had mild COVID-19 (a few samples of this study predate the infection). Cell type and time point are not known. The CDR3 region is CASSVASGYTGELFF. DNA of the CDR3: TGTGCCAGCAGCGTGGCGAGCGGGTACACCGGGGAGCTGTTTTTT.